This T cell receptor (beta chain) was recorded in a study of blood T cell repertoires in COVID-19. Study overall: The cDNA or gDNA used as material had been derived from T cells, B-cell-depleted T cells, or PBMCs.

Original methodology: Quantification of nucleated cells was approximated via reference gene primer amplification. The data were produced by immunoSEQ multiplex PCR, yet TCRdb's version contains in-frame clones alone and is incomplete. V, J and clone size were drawn from that table, and D and trimming were deduced from the DNA. The sample carries just over 150,000 clones, roughly 88% recorded once. The CDR3 contains 12 residues. With 6 bases removed from V and 3 bases from J, the gap between germline ends came to 9 bases. From germline, CDR1 is SGHAT and CDR2 FQNNGV. This TCR was recovered from a woman in her 50s with acute or convalescent COVID-19. The chain employs TRBV11-2 and TRBJ2-7, with D hard to call. The sequencing sample was made of peripheral blood. The CDR3 DNA reads as TGTGCCAGCAGGCAAGCCAACTACGAGCAGTACTTC. It specifies CASRQANYEQYF.